A few counts support the clone carrying this T cell receptor (delta chain). Its target is not known. CDR3 length equals 22 residues. V gave up 2 bases and J gave up 7 bases; unmatched junction bases: 28. Germline assignment: CDR1 TSWWSYY and CDR2 QGS. Extracted RNA was reverse transcribed into cDNA. Multiplex PCR used pooled V-gene forward primers and a constant-region reverse primer to amplify CDR3s. TCRdb re-processed the multiplex PCR reads via CATT. The sample yields 20,000 to 25,000 delta-chain clones, roughly 8% seen once. The record originates from a study of Vδ1+ human thymocytes. Overall study results and limits: Highly polyclonal TRG and TRD repertoires with Gaussian CDR3 length distributions appeared in thymus.

V usage is TRDV1 and J usage is TRDJ1; 10 nucleotides match TRDD3. The specimen was Vdelta1+ gamma-delta thymocytes from the thymus. Subset of the sample: FACS-sorted CD3+ TCRalphabeta- TCRVdelta1+ TCRVdelta2- thymocytes. This receptor was identified in a child in the first two years of life who had congenital heart surgery. The CDR3 sequence is CALGEGSSYVRGVLGDGGKLIF. In DNA, the CDR3 is TGTGCTCTTGGGGAAGGGTCTTCCTACGTTCGTGGCGTACTGGGGGATGGGGGTAAACTCATCTTT.